The rows below give T cell receptor beta chains drawn from one sample of a study of OX40 agonist ivuxolimab in advanced cancers. The data were produced by immunoSEQ multiplex PCR, yet TCRdb's version contains in-frame clones alone and is incomplete. The sample has some 45,000 clones, around 80% seen once. The material was CD4+ or CD8+ T cells sorted from blood, obtained in a trial of the OX40 agonist ivuxolimab. The receptors originated from an adult with an advanced solid tumor such as melanoma, head and neck, liver or kidney cancer. Each CDR3 is given with its conserved first and last residue. The D gene is left open where the match is weak. Clone size is shown for a subset of rows, as once, few, many or a class of expanded clone.

clone_size	v_call	d_call	j_call	cdr3_length	cdr3_nt	cdr3_aa
once	TRBV28	-	TRBJ1-4	12	TGTGCCAGCAGTTTTCGGATTGAAAAACTGTTTTTT	CASSFRIEKLFF
-	TRBV25-1	-	TRBJ1-3	15	TGTGCCAGCAGTGAATATAGGGGGGCAGGAAACACCATATATTTT	CASSEYRGAGNTIYF
-	TRBV14	-	TRBJ1-3	12	TGTGCCAGCAGCCAAAGCGGAAACACCATATATTTT	CASSQSGNTIYF
few	TRBV27	TRBD1	TRBJ2-1	17	TGTGCCAGCAGTCCCGGGACAGGGAACGCTGGAGACAATGAGCAGTTCTTC	CASSPGTGNAGDNEQFF
-	TRBV4-1	-	TRBJ1-5	15	TGCGCCAGCAGACCCGAAATCAATAGCAATCAGCCCCAGCATTTT	CASRPEINSNQPQHF
few	TRBV25-1	-	TRBJ2-5	11	TGTGCCAGCAGGAGAGGGGAGACCCAGTACTTC	CASRRGETQYF
-	TRBV27	-	TRBJ1-5	15	TGTGCCAGCAGTGTCCTGGGGAACAGCAATCAGCCCCAGCATTTT	CASSVLGNSNQPQHF
-	TRBV29-1	-	TRBJ1-5	13	TGCAGCGTTGGGAGCCAGGGGAAGGAGCCCCAGCATTTT	CSVGSQGKEPQHF
-	TRBV5-4	TRBD1	TRBJ2-7	16	TGTGCCAGCAGCGTATCCGGGACAGGGACAATCTACGAGCAGTACTTC	CASSVSGTGTIYEQYF
-	TRBV19	-	TRBJ2-3	15	TGTGCCAGTAGTATGGGCGGGCCTAGCACAGATACGCAGTATTTT	CASSMGGPSTDTQYF
-	TRBV5-1	-	TRBJ2-7	13	TGCGCCAGCAGCTTGAATTTAGCCAGCGAGCAGTACTTC	CASSLNLASEQYF
-	TRBV7-8	TRBD1	TRBJ1-5	15	TGTGCCAGCAGCTTGTCGGGACAGGGAAATCAGCCCCAGCATTTT	CASSLSGQGNQPQHF
-	TRBV30	TRBD1	TRBJ2-1	12	TGTGCCTGGAGGGGCTCCGGGACAGGGCTGTTCTTC	CAWRGSGTGLFF
-	TRBV5-5	-	TRBJ1-4	16	TGTGCCAGCAGCTTCCAAAAACAGCGATCAAATGAAAAACTGTTTTTT	CASSFQKQRSNEKLFF
-	TRBV18	-	TRBJ1-5	16	TGTGCCAGCTCATCAGGGACACCGCGAAGCAATCAGCCCCAGCATTTT	CASSSGTPRSNQPQHF
-	TRBV30	TRBD2	TRBJ2-1	17	TGTGCCTGGAGTCGCACTAGGACTAGCGGGAGGTACAATGAGCAGTTCTTC	CAWSRTRTSGRYNEQFF
-	TRBV6-6	-	TRBJ2-3	12	TGTGCCAGCAGTTACTCTGGAGATACGCAGTATTTT	CASSYSGDTQYF
once	TRBV6-5	-	TRBJ2-7	13	TGTGCCAGTCGGAGGGACCCTCGCTACGAGCAGTACTTC	CASRRDPRYEQYF
-	TRBV18	-	TRBJ2-6	16	TGTGCCAGCTCACCAGCCTCAAGCAGAGGGGCCAACGTCCTGACTTTC	CASSPASSRGANVLTF
-	TRBV12-5	-	TRBJ2-3	15	TGTGCTAGTGGTTCCGGAGGGGGTCTCACAGATACGCAGTATTTT	CASGSGGGLTDTQYF
-	TRBV4-3	-	TRBJ2-2	15	TGCGCCAGCACCGACTTCGGACGGTCGGGCGGGGAGCTGTTTTTT	CASTDFGRSGGELFF
-	TRBV30	-	TRBJ1-3	14	TGTGCCTGGAGTTGGGGGAGCTCTGGAAACACCATATATTTT	CAWSWGSSGNTIYF
-	TRBV19	TRBD1	TRBJ2-7	14	TGTGCCAGTAGTATTTTAGGACAGGGGGCCGAGCAGTACTTC	CASSILGQGAEQYF
-	TRBV9	-	TRBJ2-3	13	TGTGCCAGCAGCGTACAGGGCACAGATACGCAGTATTTT	CASSVQGTDTQYF
-	TRBV7-8	-	TRBJ2-7	15	TGTGCCAGCAGCTTAAAGGGGGTGGCCTACTGCGAGCAGTACTTC	CASSLKGVAYCEQYF
-	TRBV5-1	-	TRBJ1-1	14	TGCGCCAGCAGTAAAGGGGGTTTGAACACTGAAGCTTTCTTT	CASSKGGLNTEAFF
-	TRBV19	-	TRBJ2-1	15	TGTGCCTCAAAGGGGTCCGGTGGTCCCAGGGATGAGCAGTTCTTC	CASKGSGGPRDEQFF
-	TRBV19	TRBD1	TRBJ1-2	15	TGTGCCAGTAGTATAGCCCCGACAGGGGGCTATGGCTACACCTTC	CASSIAPTGGYGYTF
-	TRBV30	-	TRBJ2-1	14	TGTGCCTGGAACCAGCGGAGGGGGCGGAATGAGCAGTTCTTC	CAWNQRRGRNEQFF